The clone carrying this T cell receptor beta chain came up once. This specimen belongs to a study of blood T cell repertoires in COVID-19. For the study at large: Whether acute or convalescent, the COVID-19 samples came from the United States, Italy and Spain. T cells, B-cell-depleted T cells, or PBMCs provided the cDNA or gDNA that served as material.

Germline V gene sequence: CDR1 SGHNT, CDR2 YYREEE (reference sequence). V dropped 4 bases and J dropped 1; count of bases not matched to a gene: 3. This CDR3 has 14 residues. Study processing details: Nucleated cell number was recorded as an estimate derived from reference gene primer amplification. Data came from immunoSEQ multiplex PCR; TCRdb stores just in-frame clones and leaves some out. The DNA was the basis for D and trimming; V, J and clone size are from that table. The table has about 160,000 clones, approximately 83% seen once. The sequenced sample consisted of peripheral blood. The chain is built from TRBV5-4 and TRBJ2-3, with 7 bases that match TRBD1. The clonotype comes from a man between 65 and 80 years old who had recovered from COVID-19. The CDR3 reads CASSTGQRTDTQYF. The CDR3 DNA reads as TGTGCCAGCAGCACGGGACAGCGCACAGATACGCAGTATTTT.